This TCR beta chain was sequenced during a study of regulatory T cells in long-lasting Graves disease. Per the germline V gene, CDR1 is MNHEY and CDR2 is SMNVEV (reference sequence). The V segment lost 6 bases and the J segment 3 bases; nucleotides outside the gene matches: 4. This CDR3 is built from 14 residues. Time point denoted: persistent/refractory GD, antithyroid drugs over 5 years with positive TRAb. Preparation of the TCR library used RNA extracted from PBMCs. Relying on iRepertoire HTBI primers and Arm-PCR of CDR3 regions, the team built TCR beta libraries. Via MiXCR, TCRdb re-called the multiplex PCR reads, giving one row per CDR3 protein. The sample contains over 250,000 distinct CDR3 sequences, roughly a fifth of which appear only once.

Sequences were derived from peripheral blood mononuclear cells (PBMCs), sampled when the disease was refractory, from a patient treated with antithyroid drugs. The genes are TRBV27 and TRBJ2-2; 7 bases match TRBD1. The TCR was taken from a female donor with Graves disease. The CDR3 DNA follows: TGTGCCAGCAGCCCAGACAGGGACACCGGGGAGCTGTTTTTT. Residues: CASSPDRDTGELFF.